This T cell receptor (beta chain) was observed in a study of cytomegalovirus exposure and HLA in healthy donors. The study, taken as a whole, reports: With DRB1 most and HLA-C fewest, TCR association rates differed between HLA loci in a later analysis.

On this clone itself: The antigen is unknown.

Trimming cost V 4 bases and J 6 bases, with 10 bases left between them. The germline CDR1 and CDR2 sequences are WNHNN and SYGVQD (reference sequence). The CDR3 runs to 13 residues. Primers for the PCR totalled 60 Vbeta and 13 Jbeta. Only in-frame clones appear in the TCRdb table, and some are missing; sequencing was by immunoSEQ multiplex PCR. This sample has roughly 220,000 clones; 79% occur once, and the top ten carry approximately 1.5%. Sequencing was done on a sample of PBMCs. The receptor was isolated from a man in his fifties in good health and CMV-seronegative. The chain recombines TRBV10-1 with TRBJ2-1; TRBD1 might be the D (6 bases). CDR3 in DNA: TGCGCCAGCAGTGGCAAGGACAGCAATGAGCAGTTCTTC. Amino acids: CASSGKDSNEQFF.